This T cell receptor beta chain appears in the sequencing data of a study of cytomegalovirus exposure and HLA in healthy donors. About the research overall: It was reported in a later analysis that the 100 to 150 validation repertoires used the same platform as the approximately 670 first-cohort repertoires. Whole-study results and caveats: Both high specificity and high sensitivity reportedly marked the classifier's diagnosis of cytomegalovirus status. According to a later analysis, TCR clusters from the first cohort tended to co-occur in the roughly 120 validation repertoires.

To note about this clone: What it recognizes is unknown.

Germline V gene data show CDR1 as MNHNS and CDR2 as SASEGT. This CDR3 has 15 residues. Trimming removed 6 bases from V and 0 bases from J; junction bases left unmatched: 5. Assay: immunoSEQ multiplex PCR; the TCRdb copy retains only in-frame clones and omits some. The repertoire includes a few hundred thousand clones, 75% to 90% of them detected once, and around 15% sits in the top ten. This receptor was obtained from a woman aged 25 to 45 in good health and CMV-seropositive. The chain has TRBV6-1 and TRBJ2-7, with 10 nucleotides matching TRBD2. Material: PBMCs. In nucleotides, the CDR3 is TGTGCCAGCAGGATTGGACTAGCGGACTCCTACGAGCAGTACTTC. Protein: CASRIGLADSYEQYF.